These T cell receptor beta chains were read from a single sample in a study of T cell repertoires in cytomegalovirus infection. TCRdb used MiXCR to reprocess the reads, holding one entry per CDR3 protein. The sample contains approximately 500,000 distinct CDR3 sequences, about 11% of which appear only once. The material sequenced was PBMCs. Receptors were obtained from a human donor in good health (CMV status not recorded). Some clones in this sample may be carry-over from other donors' samples. Each CDR3 is given with its conserved first and last residue. D genes are given only for firm matches. Not all rows give a size; the values are once, few, many and, for expanded clones, a class.

v_call: TRBV7-8; d_call: -; clone_size: many; j_call: TRBJ2-2; cdr3_aa: CASSGLASTGELFF; cdr3_nt: TGTGCCAGCAGTGGTCTCGCGAGCACCGGGGAGCTGTTTTTT
v_call: TRBV7-9; d_call: TRBD1; clone_size: many; j_call: TRBJ2-7; cdr3_aa: CASSFGDRPRQYF; cdr3_nt: TGTGCCAGCAGCTTTGGGGACAGGCCCCGGCAGTACTTC
v_call: TRBV7-3; d_call: -; clone_size: many; j_call: TRBJ2-7; cdr3_aa: CASSLDSGWEQYF; cdr3_nt: TGTGCCAGCAGCTTAGACAGCGGGTGGGAGCAGTACTTC
v_call: TRBV6-5; d_call: -; clone_size: many; j_call: TRBJ2-7; cdr3_aa: CASRYSEPYEQYF; cdr3_nt: TGTGCCAGCAGGTACAGCGAACCCTACGAGCAGTACTTC
v_call: TRBV24-1; d_call: -; clone_size: few; j_call: TRBJ2-2; cdr3_aa: CATSALRRASVAFKDTGELFF; cdr3_nt: TGTGCCACCAGTGCCTTGAGGAGGGCTAGCGTCGCATTCAAAGACACCGGGGAGCTGTTTTTT
v_call: TRBV6-1; d_call: TRBD1; clone_size: many; j_call: TRBJ1-1; cdr3_aa: CASRADRGSTEAFF; cdr3_nt: TGTGCCAGCAGAGCAGACAGGGGGAGCACTGAAGCTTTCTTT
v_call: TRBV20-1; d_call: TRBD1; clone_size: -; j_call: TRBJ1-2; cdr3_aa: CSAPDRAGYGYTF; cdr3_nt: TGCAGTGCTCCCGACAGGGCCGGGTATGGCTACACCTTC
v_call: TRBV10-3; d_call: TRBD2; clone_size: many; j_call: TRBJ2-2; cdr3_aa: CAISGAGDGGANTGELFF; cdr3_nt: TGTGCCATCAGTGGGGCTGGTGATGGGGGGGCGAACACCGGGGAGCTGTTTTTT
v_call: TRBV20-1; d_call: -; clone_size: few; j_call: TRBJ2-1; cdr3_aa: CSATQGTPNEQFF; cdr3_nt: TGCAGTGCAACGCAGGGGACTCCCAATGAGCAGTTCTTC
v_call: TRBV27; d_call: -; clone_size: few; j_call: TRBJ1-5; cdr3_aa: CASREGVVSNQPQHF; cdr3_nt: TGTGCCAGCAGGGAGGGGGTTGTCAGCAATCAGCCCCAGCATTTT
v_call: TRBV6-6; d_call: TRBD2; clone_size: -; j_call: TRBJ2-1; cdr3_aa: CASRGRTSGRIEQFF; cdr3_nt: TGTGCCAGCAGGGGCCGGACTAGCGGGAGGATTGAGCAGTTCTTC
v_call: TRBV29-1; d_call: TRBD1; clone_size: -; j_call: TRBJ1-5; cdr3_aa: CSVGGQGRQPQHF; cdr3_nt: TGCAGCGTTGGTGGACAGGGTCGCCAGCCCCAGCATTTT
v_call: TRBV29-1; d_call: -; clone_size: once; j_call: TRBJ2-1; cdr3_aa: CSVGGNERFF; cdr3_nt: TGCAGCGTTGGAGGGAATGAGCGGTTCTTC
v_call: TRBV20-1; d_call: -; clone_size: many; j_call: TRBJ1-5; cdr3_aa: CSASRTPSNQPQHF; cdr3_nt: TGCAGTGCAAGCCGGACACCAAGCAATCAGCCCCAGCATTTT
v_call: TRBV28; d_call: -; clone_size: few; j_call: TRBJ2-1; cdr3_aa: CASGTRTSAPVGEFF; cdr3_nt: TGTGCCAGCGGTACGAGGACGTCGGCCCCTGTGGGTGAGTTCTTC
v_call: TRBV7-9; d_call: TRBD2; clone_size: many; j_call: TRBJ2-5; cdr3_aa: CASSLGTSGRGQETQYF; cdr3_nt: TGTGCCAGCAGCCTCGGGACTAGCGGGAGGGGGCAAGAGACCCAGTACTTC
v_call: TRBV28; d_call: -; clone_size: many; j_call: TRBJ1-1; cdr3_aa: CASSFPQGNTEAFF; cdr3_nt: TGTGCCAGCAGCTTTCCCCAGGGGAACACTGAAGCTTTCTTT
v_call: TRBV4-2; d_call: TRBD2; clone_size: -; j_call: TRBJ2-5; cdr3_aa: CASSQGSGAGEGETQYF; cdr3_nt: TGTGCCAGCAGCCAAGGATCAGGTGCGGGAGAAGGAGAGACCCAGTACTTC
v_call: TRBV7-2; d_call: TRBD1; clone_size: many; j_call: TRBJ1-2; cdr3_aa: CASSPDRGQSNYGYTF; cdr3_nt: TGTGCCAGCAGCCCTGACAGGGGGCAGTCTAACTATGGCTACACCTTC
v_call: TRBV5-6; d_call: -; clone_size: few; j_call: TRBJ1-2; cdr3_aa: CASSLEESPNYGYTF; cdr3_nt: TGTGCCAGCAGCTTGGAAGAGTCTCCTAACTATGGCTACACCTTC
v_call: TRBV28; d_call: -; clone_size: many; j_call: TRBJ2-7; cdr3_aa: CASSWDIREQYF; cdr3_nt: TGTGCCAGCAGTTGGGACATCCGCGAGCAGTACTTC
v_call: TRBV20-1; d_call: -; clone_size: many; j_call: TRBJ2-1; cdr3_aa: CSAGVEGKQFF; cdr3_nt: TGCAGTGCTGGCGTGGAGGGAAAGCAGTTCTTC
v_call: TRBV7-9; d_call: -; clone_size: -; j_call: TRBJ1-6; cdr3_aa: CASSYETVGNSPLHF; cdr3_nt: TGTGCCAGCAGCTACGAGACAGTTGGGAATTCACCCCTCCACTTT
v_call: TRBV7-6; d_call: -; clone_size: many; j_call: TRBJ1-5; cdr3_aa: CASSLGAEALPQHF; cdr3_nt: TGTGCCAGCAGCTTAGGGGCGGAGGCCCTGCCCCAGCATTTT
v_call: TRBV5-1; d_call: -; clone_size: many; j_call: TRBJ2-5; cdr3_aa: CASSLYAIGRETQYF; cdr3_nt: TGCGCCAGCAGCTTGTATGCGATAGGTAGAGAGACCCAGTACTTC
v_call: TRBV7-2; d_call: -; clone_size: many; j_call: TRBJ2-2; cdr3_aa: CASSLGGLYTGELFF; cdr3_nt: TGTGCCAGCAGCTTAGGGGGACTTTACACCGGGGAGCTGTTTTTT
v_call: TRBV3-1; d_call: -; clone_size: few; j_call: TRBJ2-7; cdr3_aa: CASSQAWDYEQYF; cdr3_nt: TGTGCCAGCAGCCAAGCCTGGGACTACGAGCAGTACTTC